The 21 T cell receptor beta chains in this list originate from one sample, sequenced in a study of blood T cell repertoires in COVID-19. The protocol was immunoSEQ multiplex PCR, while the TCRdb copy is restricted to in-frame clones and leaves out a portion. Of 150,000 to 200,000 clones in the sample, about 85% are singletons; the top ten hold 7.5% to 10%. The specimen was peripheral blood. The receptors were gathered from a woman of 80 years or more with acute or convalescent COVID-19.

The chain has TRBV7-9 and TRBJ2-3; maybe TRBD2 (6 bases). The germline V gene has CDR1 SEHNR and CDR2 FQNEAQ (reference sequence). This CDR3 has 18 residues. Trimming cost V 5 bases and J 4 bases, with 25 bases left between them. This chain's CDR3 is CASSVGASWTGVADTQYF. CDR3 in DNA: TGTGCCAGCAGCGTAGGGGCTTCTTGGACGGGAGTGGCAGATACGCAGTATTTT.

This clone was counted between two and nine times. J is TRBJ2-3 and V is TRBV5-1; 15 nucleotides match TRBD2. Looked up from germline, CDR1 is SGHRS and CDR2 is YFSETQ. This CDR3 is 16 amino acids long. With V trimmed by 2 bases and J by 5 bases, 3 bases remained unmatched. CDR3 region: CASSLRGLAGGDTQYF. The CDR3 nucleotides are TGCGCCAGCAGCTTACGGGGACTAGCGGGGGGAGATACGCAGTATTTT.

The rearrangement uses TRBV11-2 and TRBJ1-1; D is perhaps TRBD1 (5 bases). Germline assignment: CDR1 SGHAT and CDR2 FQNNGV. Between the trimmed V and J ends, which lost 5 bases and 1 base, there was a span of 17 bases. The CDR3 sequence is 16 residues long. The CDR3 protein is CASSPWSGGKNTEAFF. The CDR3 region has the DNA TGTGCCAGCAGCCCGTGGAGCGGGGGTAAGAACACTGAAGCTTTCTTT.

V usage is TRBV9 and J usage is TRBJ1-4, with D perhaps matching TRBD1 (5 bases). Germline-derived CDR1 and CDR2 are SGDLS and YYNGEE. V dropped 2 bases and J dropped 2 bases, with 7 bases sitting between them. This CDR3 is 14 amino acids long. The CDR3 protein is CASSVSGTNEKLFF. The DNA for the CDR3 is TGTGCCAGCAGCGTGTCAGGGACTAATGAAAAACTGTTTTTT. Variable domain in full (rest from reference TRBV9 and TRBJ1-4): DSGVTQTPKHLITATGQRVTLRCSPRSGDLSVYWYQQSLDQGLQFLIQYYNGEERAKGNILERFSAQQFPDLHSELNLSSLELGDSALYFCASSVSGTNEKLFFGSGTQLSVL.

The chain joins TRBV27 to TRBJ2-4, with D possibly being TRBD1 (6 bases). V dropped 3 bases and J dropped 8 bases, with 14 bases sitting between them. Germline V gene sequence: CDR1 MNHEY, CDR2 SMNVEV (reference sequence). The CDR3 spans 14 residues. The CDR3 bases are TGTGCCAGCAGTTTTGCAGGGGTGGGGGACATTCAGTACTTC. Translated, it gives CASSFAGVGDIQYF.

CDR3 sequence: CASSNAGNTEAFF. CDR3 DNA: TGTGCCAGCAGCAACGCAGGGAACACTGAAGCTTTCTTT. V and J are TRBV5-4 and TRBJ1-1; no reliable D call. The CDR3 is made up of 13 amino acids. The germline V gene encodes CDR1 SGHNT and CDR2 YYREEE (reference sequence). Trimming took 4 bases from V and 1 from J, leaving 8 bases between them.

The CDR3: CASSPPRGREEAGELFF. The CDR3 region has the DNA TGTGCCAGCAGCCCGCCGAGGGGGCGGGAGGAGGCCGGGGAGCTGTTTTTT. This chain uses TRBV5-4 with TRBJ2-2; TRBD2 might be the D (8 bases). V was pared by 4 bases and J by 6 bases, with 22 bases between. CDR1 SGHNT and CDR2 YYREEE come from the germline V gene (reference sequence). This CDR3 is built from 17 residues.

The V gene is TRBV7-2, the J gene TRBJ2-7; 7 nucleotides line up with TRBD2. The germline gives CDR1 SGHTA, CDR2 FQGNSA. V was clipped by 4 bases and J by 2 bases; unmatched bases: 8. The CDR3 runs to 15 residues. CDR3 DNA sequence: TGTGCCAGCAGCTCCTCGCGGGAGATCGCCTACGAGCAGTACTTC. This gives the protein CASSSSREIAYEQYF.

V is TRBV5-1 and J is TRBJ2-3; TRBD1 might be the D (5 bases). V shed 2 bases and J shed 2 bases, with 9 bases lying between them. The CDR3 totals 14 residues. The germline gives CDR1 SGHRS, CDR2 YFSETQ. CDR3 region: CASSLGQYTDTQYF. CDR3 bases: TGCGCCAGCAGCTTAGGACAATACACAGATACGCAGTATTTT.

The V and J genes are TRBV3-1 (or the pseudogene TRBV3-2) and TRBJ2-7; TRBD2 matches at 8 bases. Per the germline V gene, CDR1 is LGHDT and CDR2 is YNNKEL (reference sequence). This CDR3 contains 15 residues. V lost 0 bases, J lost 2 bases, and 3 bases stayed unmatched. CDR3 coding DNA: TGTGCCAGCAGCCAAGACGGGGGGGACGCCTACGAGCAGTACTTC. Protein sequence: CASSQDGGDAYEQYF.

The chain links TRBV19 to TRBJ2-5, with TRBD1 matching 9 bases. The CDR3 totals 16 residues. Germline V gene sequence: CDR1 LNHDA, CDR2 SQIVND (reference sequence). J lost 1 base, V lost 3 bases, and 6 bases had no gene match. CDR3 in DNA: TGTGCCAGTAGTATCGGGGACAGGGTCGCCCAAGAGACCCAGTACTTC. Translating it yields CASSIGDRVAQETQYF.

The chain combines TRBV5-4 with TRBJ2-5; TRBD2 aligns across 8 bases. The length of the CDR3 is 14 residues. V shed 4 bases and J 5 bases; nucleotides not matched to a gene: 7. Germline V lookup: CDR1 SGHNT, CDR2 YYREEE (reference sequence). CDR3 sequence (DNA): TGTGCCAGCAGCGTCGGGGGGGGTACGGAGACCCAGTACTTC. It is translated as CASSVGGGTETQYF.

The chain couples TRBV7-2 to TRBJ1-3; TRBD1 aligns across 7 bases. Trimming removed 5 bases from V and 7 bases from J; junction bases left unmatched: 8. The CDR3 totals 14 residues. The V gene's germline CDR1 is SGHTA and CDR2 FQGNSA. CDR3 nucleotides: TGTGCCAGCAGCCCGACAGGGAATGGCAACACCATATATTTT. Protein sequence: CASSPTGNGNTIYF.

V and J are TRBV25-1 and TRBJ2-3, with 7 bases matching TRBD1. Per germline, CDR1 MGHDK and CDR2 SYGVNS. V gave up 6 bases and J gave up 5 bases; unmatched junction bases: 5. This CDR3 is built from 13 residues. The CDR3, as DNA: TGTGCCAGCAGCCCCCAGGGGGTAGATACGCAGTATTTT. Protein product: CASSPQGVDTQYF.

CDR3 in DNA: TGTGCCAGCAGGACAGGACTAGCGGGACCCACCGGGGAGCTGTTTTTT. Its translation is CASRTGLAGPTGELFF. This sequence joins TRBV5-4 and TRBJ2-2; 12 bases match TRBD2. Per the germline V gene, CDR1 is SGHNT and CDR2 is YYREEE (reference sequence). The junction had 6 bases not matched to a gene; V was cut back by 5 bases and J by 4 bases. The CDR3 has 16 amino acids.

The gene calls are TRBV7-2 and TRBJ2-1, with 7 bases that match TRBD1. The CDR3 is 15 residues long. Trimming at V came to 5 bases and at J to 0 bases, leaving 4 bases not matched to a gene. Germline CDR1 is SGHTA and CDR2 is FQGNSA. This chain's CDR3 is CASSPRTGSYNEQFF. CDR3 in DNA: TGTGCCAGCAGCCCACGGACAGGCTCCTACAATGAGCAGTTCTTC.

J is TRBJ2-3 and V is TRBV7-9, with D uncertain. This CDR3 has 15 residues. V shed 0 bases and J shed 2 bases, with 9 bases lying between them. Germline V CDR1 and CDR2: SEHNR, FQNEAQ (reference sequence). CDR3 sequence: CASSLAVAATDTQYF. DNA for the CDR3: TGTGCCAGCAGCTTAGCGGTAGCAGCCACAGATACGCAGTATTTT.

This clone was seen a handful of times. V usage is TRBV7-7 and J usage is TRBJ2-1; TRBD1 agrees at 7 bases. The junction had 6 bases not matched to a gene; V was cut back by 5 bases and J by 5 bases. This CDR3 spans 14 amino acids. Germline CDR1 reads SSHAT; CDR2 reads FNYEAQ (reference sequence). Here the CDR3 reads CASSAGTANNEQFF. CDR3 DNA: TGTGCCAGCAGCGCCGGGACAGCCAACAATGAGCAGTTCTTC.

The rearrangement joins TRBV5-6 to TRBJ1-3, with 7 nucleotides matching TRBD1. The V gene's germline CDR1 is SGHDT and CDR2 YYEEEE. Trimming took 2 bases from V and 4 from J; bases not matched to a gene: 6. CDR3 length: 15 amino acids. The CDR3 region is CASSLLTGEGNTIYF. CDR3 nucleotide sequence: TGTGCCAGCAGCTTACTCACAGGGGAAGGAAACACCATATATTTT.

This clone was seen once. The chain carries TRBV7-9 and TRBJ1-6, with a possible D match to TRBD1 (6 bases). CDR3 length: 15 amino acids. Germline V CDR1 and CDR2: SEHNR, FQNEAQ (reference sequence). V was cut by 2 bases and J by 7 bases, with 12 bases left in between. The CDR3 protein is CASSLPGAGNSPLHF. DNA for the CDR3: TGTGCCAGCAGCTTACCAGGGGCGGGCAATTCACCCCTCCACTTT. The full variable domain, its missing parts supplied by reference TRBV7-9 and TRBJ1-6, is DTGVSQNPRHKITKRGQNVTFRCDPISEHNRLYWYRQTLGQGPEFLTYFQNEAQLEKSRLLSDRFSAERPKGSFSTLEIQRTEQGDSAMYLCASSLPGAGNSPLHFGNGTRLTVT.

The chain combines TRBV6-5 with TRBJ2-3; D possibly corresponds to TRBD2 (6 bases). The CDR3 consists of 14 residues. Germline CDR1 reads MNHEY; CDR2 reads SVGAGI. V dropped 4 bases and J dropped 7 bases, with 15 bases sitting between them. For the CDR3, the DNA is TGTGCCAGCAGTTGGACCGGGAGAGAGAATACGCAGTATTTT. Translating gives CASSWTGRENTQYF.